These 4 T cell receptor beta chains share one sample of origin, sequenced in a study of a mutant IDH1 vaccine in newly diagnosed glioma. Time point denoted: week 11, during vaccination. One vaccine dose held 300 ug of mutant IDH1 20-mer peptide and came with topical imiquimod. Antigens of these TCRs are unknown. The repertoire was sequenced with immunoSEQ multiplex PCR; TCRdb's copy has only in-frame clones and lacks some. The sample records 23,000 or so clones, less than 80% being singletons. The starting material was PBMCs, obtained from a glioma patient whose treatment included an IDH1 peptide vaccine. The origin of the receptors is a man aged 35 to 55 with glioma.

This clone was seen only once. The V call is TRBV28, the J call TRBJ1-2; 8 bases line up with TRBD1. The CDR3 extends over 14 amino acids. Germline CDR1 reads MDHEN; CDR2 reads SYDVKM. V dropped 6 bases and J dropped 4; count of bases not matched to a gene: 7. DNA of the CDR3: TGTGCCAGCAGGCAACAGGGGGGGGGCTATGGCTACACCTTC. The encoded protein is CASRQQGGGYGYTF.

The V and J genes are TRBV6-6 and TRBJ2-5; tentative D call: TRBD2 (5 bases). This CDR3 spans 14 amino acids. With 0 bases removed from V and 3 bases from J, the gap between germline ends came to 8 bases. Per the germline V gene, CDR1 is MNHNY and CDR2 is SVGAGI (reference sequence). The CDR3 region has the DNA TGTGCCAGCAGTTACTCAGGAGGTGAAGAGACCCAGTACTTC. Translating gives CASSYSGGEETQYF.

The V call is TRBV30, the J call TRBJ2-5; possible D gene TRBD1, 5 bases. V was cut by 0 bases and J by 3 bases, with 17 bases left in between. CDR1 GTSNPN and CDR2 SVGIG come from the germline V gene (reference sequence). The CDR3 length is 16 residues. The CDR3 DNA is TGTGCCTGGAGTGTAGGGGTTATGGACGGAAAAGAGACCCAGTACTTC. Residues: CAWSVGVMDGKETQYF.

This chain links TRBV30 with TRBJ2-2; TRBD2 matches 8 bases. This CDR3 is built from 16 residues. The V gene's germline CDR1 is GTSNPN and CDR2 SVGIG (reference sequence). V was pared by 4 bases and J by 5 bases, with 12 bases of the junction left unmatched. The CDR3 is CAWKRRREAVTGELFF. The CDR3 bases are TGTGCCTGGAAACGGAGGCGGGAGGCGGTTACCGGGGAGCTGTTTTTT.